This record covers a single TCR beta chain. These data originate in a study of blood T cell repertoires in COVID-19. V shed 0 bases and J shed 3 bases, with 8 bases lying between them. The CDR3 is 14 residues long. The germline CDR1 and CDR2 sequences are LGHNA and YSLEER. Produced via immunoSEQ multiplex PCR; TCRdb's table is partial and in-frame only. The profile shows under 100,000 clones, just under 85% of them singletons. The TCR was taken from a man between 50 and 59 years old with acute or convalescent COVID-19. The genes are TRBV4-3 and TRBJ1-1; D possibly corresponds to TRBD1 (5 bases). The specimen was peripheral blood. In DNA form, the CDR3 reads TGCGCCAGCAGCCAAGAAGGCAGGGACACTGAAGCTTTCTTT. Translating it yields CASSQEGRDTEAFF.